Listed below are T cell receptor beta chains from one sample, sequenced in a study of CD8+CD57+ T cells in acquired aplastic anemia. TCRdb used MiXCR to reprocess the reads, holding one entry per CDR3 protein. The sample has 74,000 or so distinct CDR3 sequences, under 65% seen once. The material sequenced was sorted CD4+, CD8+, or CD8+CD57+ T cells (not recorded which) from PBMCs. The receptors come from a human donor in good health, serving as a control. CDR3s include the opening cysteine and the closing phenylalanine or tryptophan. D genes are given only for firm matches. Clone size, where shown, is once, few, many, or a class for clones that have expanded.

TRBV28	many	TRBJ1-2	TRBD1	TGTGCCTCCCAGGGGGATGGCTACACCTTC	CASQGDGYTF
TRBV9	many	TRBJ2-3	.	TGTGCCAGCAGCCTTAGGACTACAAGCACAGATACGCAGTATTTT	CASSLRTTSTDTQYF
TRBV20-1	.	TRBJ2-7	.	TGCAGTGCTAGCCCAGGGGTCCACGAGCAGTACTTC	CSASPGVHEQYF
TRBV10-3	.	TRBJ2-5	.	TGTGCCTCTGCGGGGACAGAAGAGACCCAGTACTTC	CASAGTEETQYF
TRBV25-1	.	TRBJ2-7	.	TGTGCCAGCAGTGGCCTAGCGCCGGAGGGGGAGTACTTC	CASSGLAPEGEYF
TRBV5-5	.	TRBJ1-1	TRBD1	TGTGCCAGCAGCTTCCAGGGGGCCCTGAACACTGAAGCTTTCTTT	CASSFQGALNTEAFF
TRBV13	.	TRBJ2-7	TRBD1	TGTGCCAGCAGACCCCGTGGGGGGACAGGCGAGCAGTACTTC	CASRPRGGTGEQYF
TRBV19	.	TRBJ1-5	TRBD1	TGTGCCAGTAGCCCTAACAGGGGGCATCGTAGTAATCAGCCCCAGCATTTT	CASSPNRGHRSNQPQHF
TRBV15	.	TRBJ1-1	.	TGTGCCACCGCCCTTAACACTGAAGCTTTCTTT	CATALNTEAFF
TRBV6-1	many	TRBJ2-7	TRBD1	TGTGCCAGCAGCTTATACCGGGACAGCTCCTACGAGCAGTACTTC	CASSLYRDSSYEQYF
TRBV10-3	.	TRBJ1-2	TRBD1	TGTGCCATCAGCCGCGGACAGGGAAGCTATGGCTACACCTTC	CAISRGQGSYGYTF
TRBV29-1	few	TRBJ2-2	TRBD1	TGCAGCGTTGATGGGGGACAGCACACCGGGGAGCTGTTTTTT	CSVDGGQHTGELFF
TRBV29-1	.	TRBJ2-1	.	TGCAGCGTTGAACTGGGATCCTACAATGAGCAGTTCTTC	CSVELGSYNEQFF
TRBV29-1	.	TRBJ2-7	TRBD1	TGCAGCGCAGGGGACAGGGGAACCTACGAGCAGTACTTC	CSAGDRGTYEQYF
TRBV12-5	many	TRBJ1-1	TRBD1	TGTGCTAGTGGTTTGGTAACCGGGACAGCCAACCCGAACACTGAAGCTTTCTTT	CASGLVTGTANPNTEAFF
TRBV20-1	many	TRBJ2-7	TRBD2	TGCAGTGCTAGAGATGCCCCTTTGGGAGGGTACGAGCAGTACTTC	CSARDAPLGGYEQYF
TRBV11-1	.	TRBJ2-5	TRBD2	TGTGCCAGCAGCTCCCGCATGGGGGGAGGGGCTCAAGAGACCCAGTACTTC	CASSSRMGGGAQETQYF
TRBV7-9	once	TRBJ1-2	.	TGTGCCAGCAGCTCTCGCGGCGACTATGGCTACACCTTC	CASSSRGDYGYTF
TRBV29-1	medium-sized	TRBJ2-1	.	TGCAGCGTTGAAGATCCCCCAGGGGATGAGCAGTTCTTC	CSVEDPPGDEQFF
TRBV25-1	.	TRBJ2-3	.	TGTGCCACAAGGGGGGATACGCAGTATTTT	CATRGDTQYF
TRBV7-9	many	TRBJ2-7	.	TGTGCCAGCAGCTTAGCCGGACAGCCCTACGAGCAGTACTTC	CASSLAGQPYEQYF
TRBV2	medium-sized	TRBJ2-7	TRBD2	TGTGCCAGCAGTGATTGGGGACTAGTGTTGTCGCAGTACTTC	CASSDWGLVLSQYF
TRBV20-1	.	TRBJ2-7	TRBD2	TGCAGTGCTACCCCCGGGACTAGCGGGGGCTACGAGCAGTACTTC	CSATPGTSGGYEQYF
TRBV13	many	TRBJ2-1	.	TGTGCCAGCAGCCTAGAGAGTAATGAGCAGTTCTTC	CASSLESNEQFF
TRBV7-2	.	TRBJ1-2	.	TGTGCCAGCAGCTTAGCCGAAAACTATGGCTACACCTTC	CASSLAENYGYTF
TRBV4-1	many	TRBJ2-7	TRBD1	TGCGCCAGCAGCCAGTTAGACAGGGGACCCTACGAGCAGTACTTC	CASSQLDRGPYEQYF
TRBV2	.	TRBJ2-7	.	TGTGCCAGCAAGACGCCGGGACAAAATTACGAGCAGTACTTC	CASKTPGQNYEQYF
TRBV29-1	.	TRBJ2-1	.	TGCAGCGTTGGCCCGGGTTTCAATGAGCAGTTCTTC	CSVGPGFNEQFF
TRBV19	.	TRBJ1-1	.	TGTGCCAGTAGTATTGGTCGTGTAGAGACTGAAGCTTTCTTT	CASSIGRVETEAFF
TRBV7-4	.	TRBJ1-2	.	TGTGCCAGCAGCTTAGCGCTGGAGGGGAGCTATGGCTACACCTTC	CASSLALEGSYGYTF
TRBV19	.	TRBJ1-3	TRBD1	TGTGCCAGTCAACAGGGGGCAGGGAACACCATATATTTT	CASQQGAGNTIYF
TRBV6-1	many	TRBJ2-1	.	TGTGCCAGCAGTGCGAACTCGGCAGGTGACTACAATGAGCAGTTCTTC	CASSANSAGDYNEQFF
TRBV20-1	.	TRBJ2-1	TRBD1	TGCAGTGCCCAAACAGGGGTCGGGCAGTTCTTC	CSAQTGVGQFF
TRBV29-1	.	TRBJ1-1	.	TGCAGCGTTGTAGCACAGAACACTGAAGCTTTCTTT	CSVVAQNTEAFF
TRBV2	.	TRBJ2-1	TRBD2	TGTGCCAGCAGGTCCGGGAGGGCCGAAGTGGGTGAGCAGTTCTTC	CASRSGRAEVGEQFF
TRBV7-7	.	TRBJ2-2	.	TGTGCCAGCAGCGGTCCTCAGGGTGACACCGGGGAGCTGTTTTTT	CASSGPQGDTGELFF
TRBV30	.	TRBJ1-3	TRBD1	TGTGCCTGGAGTCACGGGACAGGGGTAGGAAACACCATATATTTT	CAWSHGTGVGNTIYF